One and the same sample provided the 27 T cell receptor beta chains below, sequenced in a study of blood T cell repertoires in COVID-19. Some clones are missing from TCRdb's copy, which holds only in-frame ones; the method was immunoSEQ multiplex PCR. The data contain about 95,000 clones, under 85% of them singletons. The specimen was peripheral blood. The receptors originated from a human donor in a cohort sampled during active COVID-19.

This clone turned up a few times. CDR3 sequence: CASRNDGQYNSPLHF. CDR3 bases: TGTGCCAGCAGGAACGATGGACAGTATAATTCACCCCTCCACTTT. The chain has TRBV5-4 and TRBJ1-6, with a weak D call TRBD1 (6 bases). Germline CDR1 reads SGHNT; CDR2 reads YYREEE (reference sequence). The CDR3 totals 15 residues. V was cut by 5 bases and J by 4 bases, with 13 bases left in between.

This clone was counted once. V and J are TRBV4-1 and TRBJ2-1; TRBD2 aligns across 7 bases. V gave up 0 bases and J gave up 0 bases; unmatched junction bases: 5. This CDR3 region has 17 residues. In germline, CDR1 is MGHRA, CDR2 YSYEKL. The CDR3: CASSQDPSGNSYNEQFF. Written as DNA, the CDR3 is TGCGCCAGCAGCCAAGATCCTAGCGGAAACTCCTACAATGAGCAGTTCTTC.

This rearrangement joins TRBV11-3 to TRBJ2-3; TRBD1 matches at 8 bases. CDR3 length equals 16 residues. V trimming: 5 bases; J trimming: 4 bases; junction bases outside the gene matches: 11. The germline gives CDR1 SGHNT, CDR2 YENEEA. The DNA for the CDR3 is TGTGCCAGCAGCCGAGCGCCGGGACAGGAGGCAGATACGCAGTATTTT. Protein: CASSRAPGQEADTQYF.

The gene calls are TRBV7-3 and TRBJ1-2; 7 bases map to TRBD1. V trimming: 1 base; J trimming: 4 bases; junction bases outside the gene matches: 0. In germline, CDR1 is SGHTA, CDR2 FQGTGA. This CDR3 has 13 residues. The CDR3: CASSLRDSYGYTF. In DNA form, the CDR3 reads TGTGCCAGCAGCTTAAGGGACAGCTATGGCTACACCTTC.

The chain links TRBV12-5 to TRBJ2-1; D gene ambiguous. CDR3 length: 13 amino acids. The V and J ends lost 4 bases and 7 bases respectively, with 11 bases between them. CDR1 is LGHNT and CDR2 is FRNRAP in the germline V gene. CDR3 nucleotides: TGTGCTAGTGGTTCCGGCGGCGATAATGAGCAGTTCTTC. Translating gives CASGSGGDNEQFF.

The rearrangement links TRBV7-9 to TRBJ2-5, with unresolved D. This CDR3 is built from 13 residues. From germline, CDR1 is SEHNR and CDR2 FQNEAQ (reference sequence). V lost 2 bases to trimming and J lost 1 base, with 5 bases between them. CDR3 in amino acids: CASSLMSQETQYF. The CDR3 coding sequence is TGTGCCAGCAGCTTAATGAGCCAAGAGACCCAGTACTTC.

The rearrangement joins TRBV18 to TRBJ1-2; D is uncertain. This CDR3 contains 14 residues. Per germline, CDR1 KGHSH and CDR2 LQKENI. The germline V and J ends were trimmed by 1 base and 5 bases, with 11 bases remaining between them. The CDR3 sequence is CASSPRLSDYGYTF. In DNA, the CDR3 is TGTGCCAGCTCACCACGCCTGAGTGATTATGGCTACACCTTC. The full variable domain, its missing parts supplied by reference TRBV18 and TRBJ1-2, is NAGVMQNPRHLVRRRGQEARLRCSPMKGHSHVYWYRQLPEEGLKFMVYLQKENIIDESGMPKERFSAEFPKEGPSILRIQQVVRGDSAAYFCASSPRLSDYGYTFGSGTRLTVV.

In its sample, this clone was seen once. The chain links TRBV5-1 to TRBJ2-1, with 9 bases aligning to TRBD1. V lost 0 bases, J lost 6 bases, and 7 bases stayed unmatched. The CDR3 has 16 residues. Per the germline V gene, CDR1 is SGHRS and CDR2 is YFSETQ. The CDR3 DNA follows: TGCGCCAGCAGCTTGGCCCCGGGACAGGGACGCAATGAGCAGTTCTTC. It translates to CASSLAPGQGRNEQFF.

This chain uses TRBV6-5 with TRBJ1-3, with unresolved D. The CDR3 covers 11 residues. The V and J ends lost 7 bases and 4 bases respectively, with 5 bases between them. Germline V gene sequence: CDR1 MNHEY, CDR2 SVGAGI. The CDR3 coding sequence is TGTGCCAGCACCCTGGGAAACACCATATATTTT. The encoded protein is CASTLGNTIYF.

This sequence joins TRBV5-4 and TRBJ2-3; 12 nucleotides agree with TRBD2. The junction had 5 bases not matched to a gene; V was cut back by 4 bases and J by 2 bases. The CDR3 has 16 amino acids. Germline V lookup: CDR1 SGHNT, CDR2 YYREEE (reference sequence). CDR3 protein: CASSLRLAGDTDTQYF. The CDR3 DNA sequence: TGTGCCAGCAGCCTGAGACTAGCGGGAGACACAGATACGCAGTATTTT. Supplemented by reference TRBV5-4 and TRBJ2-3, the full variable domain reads ETGVTQSPTHLIKTRGQQVTLRCSSQSGHNTVSWYQQALGQGPQFIFQYYREEENGRGNFPPRFSGLQFPNYSSELNVNALELDDSALYLCASSLRLAGDTDTQYFGPGTRLTVL.

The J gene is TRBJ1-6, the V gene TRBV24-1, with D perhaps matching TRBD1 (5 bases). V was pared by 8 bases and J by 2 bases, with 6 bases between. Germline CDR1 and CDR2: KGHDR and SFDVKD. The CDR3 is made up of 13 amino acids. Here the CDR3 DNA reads TGTGCCACCAAGGGGCCCTATAATTCACCCCTCCACTTT. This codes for CATKGPYNSPLHF.

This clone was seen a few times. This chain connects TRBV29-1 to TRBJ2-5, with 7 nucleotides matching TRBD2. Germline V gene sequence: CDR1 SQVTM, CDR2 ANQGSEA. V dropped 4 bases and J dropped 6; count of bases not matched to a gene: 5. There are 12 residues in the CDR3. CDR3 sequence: CSVGGGPQTQYF. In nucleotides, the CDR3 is TGCAGCGTTGGGGGAGGGCCGCAGACCCAGTACTTC.

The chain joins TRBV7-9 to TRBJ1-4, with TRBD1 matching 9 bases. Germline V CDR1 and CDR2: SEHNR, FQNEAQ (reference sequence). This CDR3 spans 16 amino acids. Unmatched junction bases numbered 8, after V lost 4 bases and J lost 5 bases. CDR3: CASSSTGGALNEKLFF. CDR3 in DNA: TGTGCCAGCAGCTCAACAGGGGGCGCTTTGAATGAAAAACTGTTTTTT.

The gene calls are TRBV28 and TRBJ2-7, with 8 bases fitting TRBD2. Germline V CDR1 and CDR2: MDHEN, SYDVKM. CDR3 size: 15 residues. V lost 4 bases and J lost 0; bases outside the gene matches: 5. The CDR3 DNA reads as TGTGCCAGCAGTTCCGCGGCGGGGGGCTCCTACGAGCAGTACTTC. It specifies CASSSAAGGSYEQYF.

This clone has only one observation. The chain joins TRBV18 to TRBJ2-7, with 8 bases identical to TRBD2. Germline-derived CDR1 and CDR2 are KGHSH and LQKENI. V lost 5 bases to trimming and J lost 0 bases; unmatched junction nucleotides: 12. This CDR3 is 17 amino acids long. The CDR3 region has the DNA TGTGCCAGCTCAGCGGCTGCCCAGCGGGGGAGCTCCTACGAGCAGTACTTC. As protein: CASSAAAQRGSSYEQYF.

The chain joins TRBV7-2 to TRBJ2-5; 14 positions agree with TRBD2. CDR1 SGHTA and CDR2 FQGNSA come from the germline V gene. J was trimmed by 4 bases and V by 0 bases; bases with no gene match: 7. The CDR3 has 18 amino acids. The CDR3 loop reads CASSLAPGLAGGLETQYF. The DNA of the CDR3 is TGTGCCAGCAGCTTAGCCCCCGGACTAGCGGGGGGCTTAGAGACCCAGTACTTC.

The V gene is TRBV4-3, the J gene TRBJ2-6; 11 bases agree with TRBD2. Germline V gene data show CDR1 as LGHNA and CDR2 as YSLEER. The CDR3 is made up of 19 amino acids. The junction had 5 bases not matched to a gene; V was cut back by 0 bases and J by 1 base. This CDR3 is CASSQDYSGGASGANVLTF. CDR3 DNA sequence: TGCGCCAGCAGCCAAGATTATAGCGGGGGGGCGTCTGGGGCCAACGTCCTGACTTTC.

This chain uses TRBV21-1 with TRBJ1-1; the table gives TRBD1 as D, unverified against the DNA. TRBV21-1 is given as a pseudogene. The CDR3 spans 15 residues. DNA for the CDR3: TGTGCCAGCAGCAAATCAGGACAGGGAGGCACTGAAGCTTTCTTT. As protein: CASSKSGQGGTEAFF.

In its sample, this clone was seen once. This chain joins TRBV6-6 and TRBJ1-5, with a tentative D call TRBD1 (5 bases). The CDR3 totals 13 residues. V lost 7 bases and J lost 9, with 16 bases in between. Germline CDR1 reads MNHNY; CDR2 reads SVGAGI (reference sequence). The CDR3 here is CASKGRDLGPQHF. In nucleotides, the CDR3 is TGTGCCAGCAAGGGACGGGACTTGGGGCCCCAGCATTTT.

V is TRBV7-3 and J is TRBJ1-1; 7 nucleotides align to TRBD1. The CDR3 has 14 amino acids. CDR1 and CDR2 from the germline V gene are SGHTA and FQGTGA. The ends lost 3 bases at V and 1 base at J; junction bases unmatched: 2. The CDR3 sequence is CASSLGQQNTEAFF. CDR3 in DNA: TGTGCCAGCAGCTTGGGACAGCAGAACACTGAAGCTTTCTTT.

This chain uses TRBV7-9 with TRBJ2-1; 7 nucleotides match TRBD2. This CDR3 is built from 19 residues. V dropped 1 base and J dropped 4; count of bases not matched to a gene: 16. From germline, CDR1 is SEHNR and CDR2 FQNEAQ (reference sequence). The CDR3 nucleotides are TGTGCCAGCAGCTTAGAGGGGAGGTACCGACTAGCTGGGTACAATGAGCAGTTCTTC. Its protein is CASSLEGRYRLAGYNEQFF. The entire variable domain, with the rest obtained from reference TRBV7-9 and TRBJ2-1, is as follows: DTGVSQNPRHKITKRGQNVTFRCDPISEHNRLYWYRQTLGQGPEFLTYFQNEAQLEKSRLLSDRFSAERPKGSFSTLEIQRTEQGDSAMYLCASSLEGRYRLAGYNEQFFGPGTRLTVL.

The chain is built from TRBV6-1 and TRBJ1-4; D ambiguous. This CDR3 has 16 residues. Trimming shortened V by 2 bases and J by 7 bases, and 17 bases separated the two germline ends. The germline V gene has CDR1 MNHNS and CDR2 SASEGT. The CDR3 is CASSERIEGRGEKLFF. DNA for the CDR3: TGTGCCAGCAGTGAAAGGATAGAGGGCCGGGGTGAAAAACTGTTTTTT.

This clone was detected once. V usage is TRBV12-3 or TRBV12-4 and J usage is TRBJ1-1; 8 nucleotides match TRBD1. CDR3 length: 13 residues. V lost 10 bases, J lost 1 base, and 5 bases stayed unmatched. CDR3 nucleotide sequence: TGTGCCACCATCAGGGGGCCGAACACTGAAGCTTTCTTT. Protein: CATIRGPNTEAFF.

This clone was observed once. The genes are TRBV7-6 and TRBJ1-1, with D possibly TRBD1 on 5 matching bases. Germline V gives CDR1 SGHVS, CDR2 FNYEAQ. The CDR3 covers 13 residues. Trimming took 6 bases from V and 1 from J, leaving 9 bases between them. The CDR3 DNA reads TGTGCCAGCAGTTCGGACACGAACACTGAAGCTTTCTTT. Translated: CASSSDTNTEAFF.

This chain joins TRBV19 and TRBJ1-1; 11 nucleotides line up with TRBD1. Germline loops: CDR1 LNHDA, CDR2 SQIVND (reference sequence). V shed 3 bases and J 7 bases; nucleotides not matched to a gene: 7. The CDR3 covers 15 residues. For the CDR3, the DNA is TGTGCCAGTAGTATTGGGACAGGGGGGTTCGTTGAAGCTTTCTTT. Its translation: CASSIGTGGFVEAFF.

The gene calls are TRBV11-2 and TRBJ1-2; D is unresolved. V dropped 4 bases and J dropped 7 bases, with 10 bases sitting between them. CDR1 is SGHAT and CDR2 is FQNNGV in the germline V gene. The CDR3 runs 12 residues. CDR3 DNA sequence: TGTGCCAGCAGCTCCGAGGGTAGTGGCTACACCTTC. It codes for CASSSEGSGYTF.

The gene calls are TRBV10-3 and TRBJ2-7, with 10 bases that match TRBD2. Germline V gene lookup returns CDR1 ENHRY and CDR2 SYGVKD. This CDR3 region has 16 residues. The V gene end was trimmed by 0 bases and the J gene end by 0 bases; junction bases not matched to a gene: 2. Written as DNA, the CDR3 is TGTGCCATCAGTGAGTCTAGCGGGAGGAGCTCCTACGAGCAGTACTTC. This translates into CAISESSGRSSYEQYF.